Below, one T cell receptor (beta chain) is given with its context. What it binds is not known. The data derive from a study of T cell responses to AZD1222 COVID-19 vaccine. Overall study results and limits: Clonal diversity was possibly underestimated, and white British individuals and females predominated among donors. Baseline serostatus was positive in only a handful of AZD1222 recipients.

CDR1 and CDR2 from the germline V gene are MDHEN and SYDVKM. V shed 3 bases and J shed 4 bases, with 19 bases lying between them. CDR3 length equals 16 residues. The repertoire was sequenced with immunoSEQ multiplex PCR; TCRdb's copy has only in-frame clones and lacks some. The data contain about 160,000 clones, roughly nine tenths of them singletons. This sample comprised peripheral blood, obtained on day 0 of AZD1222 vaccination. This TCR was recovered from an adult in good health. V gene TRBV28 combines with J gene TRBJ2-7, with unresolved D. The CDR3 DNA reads TGTGCCAGCAGTTTGATGGGCCCGAGCTTACGTTACGAGCAGTACTTC. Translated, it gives CASSLMGPSLRYEQYF.